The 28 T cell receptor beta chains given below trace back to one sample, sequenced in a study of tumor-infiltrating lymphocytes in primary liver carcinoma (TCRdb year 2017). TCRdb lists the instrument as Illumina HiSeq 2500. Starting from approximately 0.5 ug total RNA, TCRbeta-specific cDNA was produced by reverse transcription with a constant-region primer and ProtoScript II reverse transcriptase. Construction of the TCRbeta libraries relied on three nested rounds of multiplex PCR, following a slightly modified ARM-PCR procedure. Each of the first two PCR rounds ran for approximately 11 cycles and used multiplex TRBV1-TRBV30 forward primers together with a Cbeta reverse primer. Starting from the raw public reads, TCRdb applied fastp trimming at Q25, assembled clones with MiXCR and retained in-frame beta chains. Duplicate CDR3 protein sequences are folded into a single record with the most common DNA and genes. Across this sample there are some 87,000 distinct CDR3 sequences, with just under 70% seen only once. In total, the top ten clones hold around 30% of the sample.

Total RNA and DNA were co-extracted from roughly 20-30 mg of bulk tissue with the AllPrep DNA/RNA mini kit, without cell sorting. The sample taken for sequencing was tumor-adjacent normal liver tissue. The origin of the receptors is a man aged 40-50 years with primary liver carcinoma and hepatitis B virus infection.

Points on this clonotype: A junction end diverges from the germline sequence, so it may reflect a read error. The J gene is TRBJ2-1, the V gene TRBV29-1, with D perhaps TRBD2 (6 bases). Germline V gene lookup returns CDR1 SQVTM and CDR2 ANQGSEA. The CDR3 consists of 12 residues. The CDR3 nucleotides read TGCAGCGCTGGACTACAATTCAATGAGCAATTCTTC. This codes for CSAGLQFNEQFF.

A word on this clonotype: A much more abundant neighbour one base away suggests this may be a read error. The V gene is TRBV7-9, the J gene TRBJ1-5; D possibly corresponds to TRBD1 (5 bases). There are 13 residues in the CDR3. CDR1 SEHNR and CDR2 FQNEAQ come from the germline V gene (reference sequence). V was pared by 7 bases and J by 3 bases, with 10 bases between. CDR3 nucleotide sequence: TGTGCCAGCACCCCCGGGGCCAATCAGCCCCAGCATTTT. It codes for CASTPGANQPQHF.

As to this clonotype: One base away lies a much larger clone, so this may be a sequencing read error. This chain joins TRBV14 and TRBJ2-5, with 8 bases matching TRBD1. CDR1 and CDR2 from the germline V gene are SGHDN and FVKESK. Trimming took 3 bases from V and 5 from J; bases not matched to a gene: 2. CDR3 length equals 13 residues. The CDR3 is CASSHWTGETQYF. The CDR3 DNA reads TGTGCCAGCAGCCACTGGACAGGGGAGACCCAGTACTTC.

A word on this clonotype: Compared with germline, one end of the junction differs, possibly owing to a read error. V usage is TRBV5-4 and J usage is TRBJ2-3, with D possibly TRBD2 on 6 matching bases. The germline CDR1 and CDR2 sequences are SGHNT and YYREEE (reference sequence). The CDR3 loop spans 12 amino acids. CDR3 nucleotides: TGTGCCAGCAGCCCGGGGGAAGATGCGCAGTATTTT. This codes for CASSPGEDAQYF.

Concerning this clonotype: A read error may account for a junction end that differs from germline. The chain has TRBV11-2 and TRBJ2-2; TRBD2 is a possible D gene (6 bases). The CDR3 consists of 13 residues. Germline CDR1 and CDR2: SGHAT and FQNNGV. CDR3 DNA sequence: TGTGCCATCAGCGGGTGGTCAGTCGGGGAGCTGTTTTTT. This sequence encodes CAISGWSVGELFF.

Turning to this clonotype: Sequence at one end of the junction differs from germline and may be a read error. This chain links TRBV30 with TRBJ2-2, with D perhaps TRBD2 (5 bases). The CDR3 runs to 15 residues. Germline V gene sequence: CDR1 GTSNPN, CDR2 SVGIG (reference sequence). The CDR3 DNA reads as TGTGCCTGGAGTCTAGGTGGCCTCTCCACCGGGAAGCTGTTTTTT. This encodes CAWSLGGLSTGKLFF.

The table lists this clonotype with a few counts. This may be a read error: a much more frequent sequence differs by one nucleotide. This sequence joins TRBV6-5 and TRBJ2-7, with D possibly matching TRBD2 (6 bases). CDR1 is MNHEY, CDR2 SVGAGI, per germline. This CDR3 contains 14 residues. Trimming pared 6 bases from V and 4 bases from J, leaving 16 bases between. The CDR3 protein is CASRRENRGYEQYF. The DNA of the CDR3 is TGTGCCAGCAGACGGGAGAACCGGGGGTACGAGCAGTACTTC.

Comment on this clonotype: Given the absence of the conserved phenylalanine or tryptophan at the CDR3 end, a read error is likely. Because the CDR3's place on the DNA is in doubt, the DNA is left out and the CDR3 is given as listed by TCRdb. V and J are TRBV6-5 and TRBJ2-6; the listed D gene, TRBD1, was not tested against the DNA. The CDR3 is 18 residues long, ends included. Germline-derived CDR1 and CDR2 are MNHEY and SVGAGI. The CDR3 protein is CASSLWTGMKAEANVLNL.

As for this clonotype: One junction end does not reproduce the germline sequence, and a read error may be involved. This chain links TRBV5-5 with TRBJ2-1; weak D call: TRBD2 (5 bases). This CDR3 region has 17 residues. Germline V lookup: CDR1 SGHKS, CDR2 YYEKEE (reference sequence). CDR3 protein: CVSSLFGRTDPYNEQFF. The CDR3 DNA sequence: TGTGTCAGCAGCTTGTTCGGACGGACTGATCCCTACAATGAGCAGTTCTTC.

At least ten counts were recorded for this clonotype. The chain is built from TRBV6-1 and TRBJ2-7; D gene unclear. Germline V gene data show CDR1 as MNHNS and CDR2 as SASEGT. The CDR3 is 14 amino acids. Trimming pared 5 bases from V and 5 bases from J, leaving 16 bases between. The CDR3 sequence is CASSPSAGQDEQYF. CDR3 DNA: TGTGCCAGCAGTCCCTCCGCTGGGCAAGACGAGCAGTACTTC.

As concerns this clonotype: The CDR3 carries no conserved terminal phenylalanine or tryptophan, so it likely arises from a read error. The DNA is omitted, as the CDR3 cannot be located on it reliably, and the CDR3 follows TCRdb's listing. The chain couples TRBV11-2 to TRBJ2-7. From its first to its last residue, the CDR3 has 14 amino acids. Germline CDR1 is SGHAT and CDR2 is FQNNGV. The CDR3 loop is CVSSLTDGAYEQYS.

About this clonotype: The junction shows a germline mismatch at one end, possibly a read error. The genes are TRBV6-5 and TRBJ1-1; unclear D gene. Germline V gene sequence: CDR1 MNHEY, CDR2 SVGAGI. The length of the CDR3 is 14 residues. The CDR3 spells CAGSYEGTNTEAFF. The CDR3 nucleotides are TGTGCCGGCAGTTACGAGGGTACAAACACTGAAGCTTTCTTT.

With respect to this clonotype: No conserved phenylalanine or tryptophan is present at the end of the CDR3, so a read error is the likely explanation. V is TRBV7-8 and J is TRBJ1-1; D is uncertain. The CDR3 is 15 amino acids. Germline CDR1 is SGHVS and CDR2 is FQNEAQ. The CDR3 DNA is TGTGCTAGCAGCTTAGTGAGACGGCTGAACACTGAAGCTTTCATT. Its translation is CASSLVRRLNTEAFI.

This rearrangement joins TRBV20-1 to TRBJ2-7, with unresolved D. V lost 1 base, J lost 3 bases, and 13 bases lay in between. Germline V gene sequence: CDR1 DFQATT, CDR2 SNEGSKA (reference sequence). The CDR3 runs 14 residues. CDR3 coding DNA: TGCAGTGCTAGAGGTGAGCGAGAAAACTACGAGCAGTACTTC. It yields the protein CSARGERENYEQYF.

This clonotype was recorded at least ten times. CDR3 region: CASESESTDTQYF. The CDR3 nucleotides are TGTGCCAGCGAAAGCGAGAGCACAGATACGCAGTATTTT. This sequence joins TRBV7-9 and TRBJ2-3; D unclear. Per the germline V gene, CDR1 is SEHNR and CDR2 is FQNEAQ (reference sequence). The V gene lost 8 bases and the J gene lost 0 bases, with 9 bases spanning the gap. The CDR3 sequence is 13 residues long.

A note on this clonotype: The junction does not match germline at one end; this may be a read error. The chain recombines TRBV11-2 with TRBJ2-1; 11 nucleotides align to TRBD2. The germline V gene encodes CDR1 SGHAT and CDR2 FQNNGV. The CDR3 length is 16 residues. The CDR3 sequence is CANSLVGGTSGNVQFF. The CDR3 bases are TGTGCCAACAGCTTAGTAGGTGGGACTAGCGGCAATGTGCAGTTCTTC.

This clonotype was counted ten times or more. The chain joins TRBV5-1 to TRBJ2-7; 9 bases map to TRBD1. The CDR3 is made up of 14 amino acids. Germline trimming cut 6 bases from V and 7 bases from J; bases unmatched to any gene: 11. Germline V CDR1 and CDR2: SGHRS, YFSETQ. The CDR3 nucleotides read TGCGCCAGCATCCCCGGGACAGGGCCTGGGGAGCAGTACTTC. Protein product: CASIPGTGPGEQYF.

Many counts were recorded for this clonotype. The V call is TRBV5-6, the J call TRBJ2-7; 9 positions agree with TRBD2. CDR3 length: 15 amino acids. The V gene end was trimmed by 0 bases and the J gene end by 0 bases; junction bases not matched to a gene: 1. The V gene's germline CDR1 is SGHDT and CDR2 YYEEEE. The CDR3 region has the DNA TGTGCCAGCAGCTTGGAGACTAGCGGCTCCTACGAGCAGTACTTC. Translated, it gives CASSLETSGSYEQYF. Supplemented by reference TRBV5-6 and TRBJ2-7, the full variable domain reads DAGVTQSPTHLIKTRGQQVTLRCSPKSGHDTVSWYQQALGQGPQFIFQYYEEEERQRGNFPDRFSGHQFPNYSSELNVNALLLGDSALYLCASSLETSGSYEQYFGPGTRLTVT.

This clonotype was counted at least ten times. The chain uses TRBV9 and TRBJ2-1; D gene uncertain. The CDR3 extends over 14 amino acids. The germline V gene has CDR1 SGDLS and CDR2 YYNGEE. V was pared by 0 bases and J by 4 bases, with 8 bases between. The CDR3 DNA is TGTGCCAGCAGCGTAGTCGACCGGTACAATGAGCAGTTCTTC. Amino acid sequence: CASSVVDRYNEQFF.

In DNA, the CDR3 is TGTGCCACCAGCAAAGACAGGGGAAGGGGAGATACGCAGTATTTT. Its protein is CATSKDRGRGDTQYF. The chain is built from TRBV15 and TRBJ2-3; 8 nucleotides align to TRBD1. Germline loops: CDR1 LNHNV, CDR2 YYDKDF (reference sequence). After removal of 4 bases from V and 5 bases from J, the junction contained 8 bases not matched to a gene. The CDR3 covers 15 residues.

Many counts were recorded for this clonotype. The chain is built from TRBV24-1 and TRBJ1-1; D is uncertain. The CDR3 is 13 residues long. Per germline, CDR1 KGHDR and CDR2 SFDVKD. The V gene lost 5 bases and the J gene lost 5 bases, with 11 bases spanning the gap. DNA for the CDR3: TGTGCCACCAGTGCTCCGTCTGGGACTGAAGCTTTCTTT. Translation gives CATSAPSGTEAFF.

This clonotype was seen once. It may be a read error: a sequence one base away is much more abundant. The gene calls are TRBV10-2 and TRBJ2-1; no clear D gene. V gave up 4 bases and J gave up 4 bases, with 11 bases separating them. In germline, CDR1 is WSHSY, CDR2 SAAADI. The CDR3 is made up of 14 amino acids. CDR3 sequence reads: CASSAGGLYNEQFF. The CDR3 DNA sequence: TGCGCCAGCAGTGCGGGTGGCTTATACAATGAGCAGTTCTTC.

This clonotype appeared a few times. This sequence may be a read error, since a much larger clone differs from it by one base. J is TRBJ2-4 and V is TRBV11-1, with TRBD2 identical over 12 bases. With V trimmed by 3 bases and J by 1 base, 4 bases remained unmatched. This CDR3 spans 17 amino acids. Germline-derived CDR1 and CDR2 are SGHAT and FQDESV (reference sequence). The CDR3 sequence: CASSFPGTSGAKNIQYF. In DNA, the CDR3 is TGTGCCAGCAGCTTTCCCGGGACTAGCGGGGCCAAAAACATTCAGTACTTC.

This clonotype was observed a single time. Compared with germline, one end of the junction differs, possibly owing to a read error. Here the CDR3 reads CAGSLEGSYGYTF. For the CDR3, the DNA is TGTGCCGGCAGCTTAGAGGGGAGCTATGGTTACACCTTC. The chain joins TRBV11-2 to TRBJ1-2, with D possibly matching TRBD1 (5 bases). The CDR3 is 13 amino acids. Germline CDR1 SGHAT, CDR2 FQNNGV.

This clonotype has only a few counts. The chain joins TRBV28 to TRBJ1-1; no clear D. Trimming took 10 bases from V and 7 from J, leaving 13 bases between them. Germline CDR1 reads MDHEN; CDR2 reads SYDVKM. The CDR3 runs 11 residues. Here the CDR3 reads CATRRYFEAFF. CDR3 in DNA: TGTGCCACCCGGCGGTATTTTGAAGCTTTCTTT.

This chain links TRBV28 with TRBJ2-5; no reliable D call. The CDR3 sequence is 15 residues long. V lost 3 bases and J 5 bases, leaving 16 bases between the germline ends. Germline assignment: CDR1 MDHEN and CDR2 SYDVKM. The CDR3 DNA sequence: TGTGCCAGCAGTTTTTACGGTGTGAGTGGGGAGACCCAGTACTTC. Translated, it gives CASSFYGVSGETQYF.

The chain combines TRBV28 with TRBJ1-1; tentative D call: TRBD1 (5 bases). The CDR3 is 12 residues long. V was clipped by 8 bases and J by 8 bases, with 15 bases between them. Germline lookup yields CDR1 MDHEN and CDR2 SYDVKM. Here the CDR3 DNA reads TGTGCCAGCGGCCCGACCGGGGGAGAAGCTTTCTTT. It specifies CASGPTGGEAFF. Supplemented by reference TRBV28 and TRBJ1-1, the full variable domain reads DVKVTQSSRYLVKRTGEKVFLECVQDMDHENMFWYRQDPGLGLRLIYFSYDVKMKEKGDIPEGYSVSREKKERFSLILESASTNQTSMYLCASGPTGGEAFFGQGTRLTVV.

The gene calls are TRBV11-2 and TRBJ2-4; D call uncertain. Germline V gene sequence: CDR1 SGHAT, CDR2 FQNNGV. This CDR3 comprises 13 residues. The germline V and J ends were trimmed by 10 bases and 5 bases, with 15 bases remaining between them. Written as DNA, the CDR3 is TGTGCCACCAGTTTAGCCCGGGAAAACATTCAGTACTTC. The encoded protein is CATSLARENIQYF. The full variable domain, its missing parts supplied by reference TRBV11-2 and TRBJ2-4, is EAGVAQSPRYKIIEKRQSVAFWCNPISGHATLYWYQQILGQGPKLLIQFQNNGVVDDSQLPKDRFSAERLKGVDSTLKIQPAKLEDSAVYLCATSLARENIQYFGAGTRLSVL.